This T cell receptor (beta chain) stems from a study of CXCR3-negative and CXCR3-positive naive CD8 T cells. Findings and caveats of the study: Both naive subsets had comparably high diversity; memory CD8+ cells much lower. TRB CDR3s were more hydrophobic in CXCR3-positive than in CXCR3-negative naive cells.

In the case of this clonotype: Its antigen is still unknown.

UMI-labeled 5' RACE yielded the TRB cDNA libraries. No DNA is given; TCRdb re-called the 5' RACE reads and lists each CDR3 protein once. The sample table includes approximately 100,000 distinct CDR3 sequences. Germline values: CDR1 SGHTA, CDR2 FQGNSA. This CDR3 has 14 residues. The chain links TRBV7-2 to TRBJ2-7; TCRdb reports TRBD1, a call that lacks DNA to check it against. The sequencing sample was made of naive CXCR3+ CD8+ T cells from blood. The subset is: CD45RO-CCR7+CD27+CD95- naive CD8+ T cells expressing CXCR3 (TNR3+). The clonotype comes from a human donor in good health. Some clones in this sample may be carry-over from other donors' samples. CDR3 in amino acids: CASRGAGGEYEQYF.